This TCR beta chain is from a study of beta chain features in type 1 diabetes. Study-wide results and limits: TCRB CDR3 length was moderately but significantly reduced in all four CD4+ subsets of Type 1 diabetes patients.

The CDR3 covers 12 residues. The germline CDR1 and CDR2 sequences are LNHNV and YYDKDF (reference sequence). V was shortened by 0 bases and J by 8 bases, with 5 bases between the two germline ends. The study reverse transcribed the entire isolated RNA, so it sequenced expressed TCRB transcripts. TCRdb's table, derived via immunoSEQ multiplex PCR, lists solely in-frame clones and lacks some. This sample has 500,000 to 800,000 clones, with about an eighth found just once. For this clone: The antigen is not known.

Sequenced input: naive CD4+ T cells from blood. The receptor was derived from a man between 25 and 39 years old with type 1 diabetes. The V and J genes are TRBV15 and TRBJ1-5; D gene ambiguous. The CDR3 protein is CATSREAEPQHF. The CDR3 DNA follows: TGTGCCACCAGCAGAGAAGCGGAGCCCCAGCATTTT.